This T cell receptor beta chain was identified in a study of cytomegalovirus exposure and HLA in healthy donors (dated by TCRdb to 2016 to 2017). For the study in its entirety: According to a later analysis, the 120 validation repertoires were produced on the same platform as the roughly 720 repertoires of the first cohort. The aim of the study was to test whether cataloging public T cell receptors could identify signatures of past pathogen exposure. A separate validation cohort of roughly 120 different subjects was used in addition to the roughly 670-subject first cohort. To predict cytomegalovirus infection status, the study combined high-throughput TCR immunosequencing, statistical association of individual TCRs with disease status, and machine learning.

Broad study findings and their caveats: The study gave a list of more than 150 TCR beta chains associated with cytomegalovirus. In vitro tests confirmed that a few of the cytomegalovirus-associated TCR beta chains recognize cytomegalovirus antigens. In both the original and validation cohorts, the classifier was reported to diagnose cytomegalovirus status with high specificity and sensitivity. The authors suggested that the approach could potentially be generalized to other disease states and immunological phenotypes. Most TCR sequences were observed very rarely across donors, whereas some public TCRs were present in many individuals. A later analysis lacked HLA typing for the validation cohort, so it scored co-occurrence in that cohort across all 110 or so repertoires. Subsequent analysis determined that TCRs grouped into clusters in the first cohort also showed a tendency toward co-occurrence across the 120 validation repertoires, and 94% of cluster scores exceeded 0.

Trimming leaves V shorter by 8 bases and J shorter by 6 bases, with the junction holding 8 bases beyond the gene matches. For CDR1 and CDR2, the germline V gene lists MNHNS and SASEGT. The CDR3 runs 14 amino acids, cysteine and phenylalanine included. The CDR3 DNA has 42 bases and is translated from base 1. Separate from the approximately 700-subject first cohort, the validation cohort of 120 subjects was the group to which the donors belonged. The library was prepared using the immunoSEQ multiplex PCR assay. The paper's processing steps were these. To diagnose cytomegalovirus status from the catalog of TCR beta chain sequences, a statistical classification framework was built. Here the immuneACCESS table is served through TCRdb, limited to in-frame sequences with V and J called. Missing clones are a known gap in these copies; in checked studies unresolved V genes cover under half, and the rest lacks a known reason. D and trimming come from the DNA, and the V and J calls and clone size come from that table. A total of 70,000 to 75,000 clones appear in this sample, 94% of them only once. The top ten constitute roughly 3% of the sample.

In regard to this clone: This clone's antigen is unknown. Base qualities are not recorded, but no much larger clone differs from it by a single base.

The rearranged segments are TRBV6-1 and TRBJ2-2, with 8 central nucleotides matching TRBD1. The TCR originated in a woman aged 18-29 years in good health and CMV-seropositive. Sequenced material: PBMCs. The CDR3 corresponds to CASGPSTGAGELFF. Read as DNA, the sequence is TGTGCCAGCGGCCCGTCGACAGGGGCCGGGGAGCTGTTTTTT.